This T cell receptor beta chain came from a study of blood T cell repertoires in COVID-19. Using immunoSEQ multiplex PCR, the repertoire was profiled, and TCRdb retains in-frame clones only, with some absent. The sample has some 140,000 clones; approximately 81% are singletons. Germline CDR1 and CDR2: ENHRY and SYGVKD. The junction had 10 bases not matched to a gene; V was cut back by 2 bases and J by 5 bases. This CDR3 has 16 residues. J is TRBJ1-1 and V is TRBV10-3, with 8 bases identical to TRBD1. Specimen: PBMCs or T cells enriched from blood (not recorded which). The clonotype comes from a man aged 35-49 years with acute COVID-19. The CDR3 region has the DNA TGTGCCATCAGTGAGAACAGGGGGACCCCGAGGACTGAAGCTTTCTTT. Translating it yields CAISENRGTPRTEAFF.